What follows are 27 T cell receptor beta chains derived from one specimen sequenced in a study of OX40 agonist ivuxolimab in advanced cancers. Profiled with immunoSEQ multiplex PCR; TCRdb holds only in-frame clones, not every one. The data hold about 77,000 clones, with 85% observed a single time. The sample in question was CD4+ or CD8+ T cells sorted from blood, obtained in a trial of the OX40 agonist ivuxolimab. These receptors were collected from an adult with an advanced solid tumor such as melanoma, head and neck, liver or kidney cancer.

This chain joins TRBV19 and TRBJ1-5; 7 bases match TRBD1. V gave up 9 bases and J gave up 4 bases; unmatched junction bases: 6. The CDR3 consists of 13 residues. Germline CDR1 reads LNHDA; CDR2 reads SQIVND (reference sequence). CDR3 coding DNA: TGTGCCAGCGCGGACAGGCCGAATCAGCCCCAGCATTTT. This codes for CASADRPNQPQHF.

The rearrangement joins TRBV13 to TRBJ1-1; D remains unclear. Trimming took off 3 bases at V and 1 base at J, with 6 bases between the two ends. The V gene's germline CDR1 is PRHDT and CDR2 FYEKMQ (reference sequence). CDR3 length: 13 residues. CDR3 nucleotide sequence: TGTGCCAGCAGCTTTCAGGAGAACACTGAAGCTTTCTTT. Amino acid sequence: CASSFQENTEAFF.

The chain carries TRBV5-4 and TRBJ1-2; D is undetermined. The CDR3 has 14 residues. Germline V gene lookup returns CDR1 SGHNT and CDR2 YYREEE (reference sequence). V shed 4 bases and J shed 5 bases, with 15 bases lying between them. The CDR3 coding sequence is TGTGCCAGCAGCCCCCGCGGCCCCGAATATGGCTACACCTTC. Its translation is CASSPRGPEYGYTF.

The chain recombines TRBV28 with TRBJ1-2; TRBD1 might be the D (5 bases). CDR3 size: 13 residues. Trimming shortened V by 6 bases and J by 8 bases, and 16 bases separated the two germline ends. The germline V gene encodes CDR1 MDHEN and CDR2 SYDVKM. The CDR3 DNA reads TGTGCCAGCAGCCCAGGCCAGGGTTACGGCTACACCTTC. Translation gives CASSPGQGYGYTF.

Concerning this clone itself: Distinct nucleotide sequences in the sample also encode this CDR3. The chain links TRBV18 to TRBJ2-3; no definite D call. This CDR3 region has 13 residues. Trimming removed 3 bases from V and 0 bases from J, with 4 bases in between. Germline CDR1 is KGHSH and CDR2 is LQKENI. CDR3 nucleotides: TGTGCCAGCTCACCCGGTAGCACAGATACGCAGTATTTT. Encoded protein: CASSPGSTDTQYF.

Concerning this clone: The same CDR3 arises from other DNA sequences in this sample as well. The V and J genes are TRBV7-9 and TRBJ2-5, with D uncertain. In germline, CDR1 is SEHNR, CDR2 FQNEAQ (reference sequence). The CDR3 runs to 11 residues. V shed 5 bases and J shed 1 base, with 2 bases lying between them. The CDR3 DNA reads TGTGCCAGCAGCCGCCAAGAGACCCAGTACTTC. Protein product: CASSRQETQYF.

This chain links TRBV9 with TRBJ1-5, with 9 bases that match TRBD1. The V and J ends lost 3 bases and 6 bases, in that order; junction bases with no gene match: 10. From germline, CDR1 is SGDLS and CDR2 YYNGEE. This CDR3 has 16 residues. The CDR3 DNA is TGTGCCAGCAGCGAGGGTCTGGGACAGGGTGGTCAGCCCCAGCATTTT. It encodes CASSEGLGQGGQPQHF. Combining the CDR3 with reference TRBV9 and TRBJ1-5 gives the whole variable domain DSGVTQTPKHLITATGQRVTLRCSPRSGDLSVYWYQQSLDQGLQFLIQYYNGEERAKGNILERFSAQQFPDLHSELNLSSLELGDSALYFCASSEGLGQGGQPQHFGDGTRLSIL.

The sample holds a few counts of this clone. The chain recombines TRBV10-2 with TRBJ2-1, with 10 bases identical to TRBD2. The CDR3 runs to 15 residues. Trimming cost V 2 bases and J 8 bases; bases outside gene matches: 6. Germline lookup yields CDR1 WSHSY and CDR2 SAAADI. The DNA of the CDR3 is TGCGCCAGCAGTGAGGCGAGCGGGGGGGCCCATGAGCAGTTCTTC. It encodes CASSEASGGAHEQFF.

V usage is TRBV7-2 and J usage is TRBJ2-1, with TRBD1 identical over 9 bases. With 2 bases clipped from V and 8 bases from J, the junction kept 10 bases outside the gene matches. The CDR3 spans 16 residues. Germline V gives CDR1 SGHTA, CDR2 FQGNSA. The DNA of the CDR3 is TGTGCCAGCAGCTTAATGGGGACAGGGCGTGGGGATGAGCAGTTCTTC. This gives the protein CASSLMGTGRGDEQFF.

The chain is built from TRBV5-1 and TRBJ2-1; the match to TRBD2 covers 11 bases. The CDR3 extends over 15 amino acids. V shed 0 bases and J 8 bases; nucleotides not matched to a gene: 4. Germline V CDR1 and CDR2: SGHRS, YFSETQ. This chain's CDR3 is CASSLGLAGMDEQFF. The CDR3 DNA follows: TGCGCCAGCAGCTTGGGACTAGCGGGGATGGATGAGCAGTTCTTC.

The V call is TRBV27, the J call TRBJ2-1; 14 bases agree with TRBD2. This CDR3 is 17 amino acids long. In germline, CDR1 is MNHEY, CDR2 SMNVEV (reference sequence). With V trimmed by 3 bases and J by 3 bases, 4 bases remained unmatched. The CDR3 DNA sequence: TGTGCCAGCAGTTTCCCCGGGACTAGCGGGGGCTACAATGAGCAGTTCTTC. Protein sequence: CASSFPGTSGGYNEQFF.

The CDR3: CASSPSGVETEAFF. DNA of the CDR3: TGTGCCAGCTCACCATCGGGGGTTGAGACTGAAGCTTTCTTT. The chain carries TRBV18 and TRBJ1-1; perhaps TRBD1 as D (5 bases). Between the trimmed V and J ends, which lost 2 bases and 5 bases, there was a span of 12 bases. The CDR3 extends over 14 amino acids. Germline lookup yields CDR1 KGHSH and CDR2 LQKENI.

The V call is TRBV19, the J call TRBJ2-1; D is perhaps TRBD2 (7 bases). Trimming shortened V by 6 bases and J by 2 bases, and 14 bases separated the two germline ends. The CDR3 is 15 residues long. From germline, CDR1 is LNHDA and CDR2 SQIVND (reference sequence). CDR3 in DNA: TGTGCCAGTAGGATGAGGGGGGGGACCTACAATGAGCAGTTCTTC. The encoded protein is CASRMRGGTYNEQFF. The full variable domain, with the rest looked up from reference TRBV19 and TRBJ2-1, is DGGITQSPKYLFRKEGQNVTLSCEQNLNHDAMYWYRQDPGQGLRLIYYSQIVNDFQKGDIAEGYSVSREKKESFPLTVTSAQKNPTAFYLCASRMRGGTYNEQFFGPGTRLTVL.

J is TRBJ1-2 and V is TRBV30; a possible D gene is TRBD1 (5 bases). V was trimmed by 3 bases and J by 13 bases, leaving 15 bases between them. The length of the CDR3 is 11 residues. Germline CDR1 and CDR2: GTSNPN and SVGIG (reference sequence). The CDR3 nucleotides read TGTGCCTGGAGGGCTGGGGGGGATTGCACCTTC. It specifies CAWRAGGDCTF.

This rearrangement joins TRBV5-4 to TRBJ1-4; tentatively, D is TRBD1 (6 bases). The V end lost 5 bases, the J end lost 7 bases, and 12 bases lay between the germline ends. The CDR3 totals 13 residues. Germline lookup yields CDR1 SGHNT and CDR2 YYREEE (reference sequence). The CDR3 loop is CASRTQGGEKLFF. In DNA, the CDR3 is TGTGCCAGCAGAACACAGGGTGGTGAAAAACTGTTTTTT.

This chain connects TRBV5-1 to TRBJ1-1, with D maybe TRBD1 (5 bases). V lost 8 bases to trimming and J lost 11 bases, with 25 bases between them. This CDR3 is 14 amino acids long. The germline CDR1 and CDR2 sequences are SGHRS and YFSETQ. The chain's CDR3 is CASSPRDSPSEAFF. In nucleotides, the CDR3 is TGCGCCAGTTCCCCCCGGGACTCTCCGTCGGAGGCTTTCTTT. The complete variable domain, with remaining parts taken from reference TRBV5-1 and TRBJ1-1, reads KAGVTQTPRYLIKTRGQQVTLSCSPISGHRSVSWYQQTPGQGLQFLFEYFSETQRNKGNFPGRFSGRQFSNSRSEMNVSTLELGDSALYLCASSPRDSPSEAFFGQGTRLTVV.

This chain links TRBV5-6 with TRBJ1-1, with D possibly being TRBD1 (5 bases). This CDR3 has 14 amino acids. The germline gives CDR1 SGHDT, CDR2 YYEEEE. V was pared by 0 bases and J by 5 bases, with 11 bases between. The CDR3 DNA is TGTGCCAGCAGCTTGGCCGGGGCTGGAACTGAAGCTTTCTTT. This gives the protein CASSLAGAGTEAFF. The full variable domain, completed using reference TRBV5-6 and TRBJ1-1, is DAGVTQSPTHLIKTRGQQVTLRCSPKSGHDTVSWYQQALGQGPQFIFQYYEEEERQRGNFPDRFSGHQFPNYSSELNVNALLLGDSALYLCASSLAGAGTEAFFGQGTRLTVV.

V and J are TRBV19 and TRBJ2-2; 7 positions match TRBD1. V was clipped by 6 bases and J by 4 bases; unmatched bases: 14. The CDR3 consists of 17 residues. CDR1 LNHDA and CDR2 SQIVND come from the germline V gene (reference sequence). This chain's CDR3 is CASSNNHWGTATGELFF. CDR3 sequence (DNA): TGTGCCAGTAGCAACAACCATTGGGGGACAGCCACCGGGGAGCTGTTTTTT.

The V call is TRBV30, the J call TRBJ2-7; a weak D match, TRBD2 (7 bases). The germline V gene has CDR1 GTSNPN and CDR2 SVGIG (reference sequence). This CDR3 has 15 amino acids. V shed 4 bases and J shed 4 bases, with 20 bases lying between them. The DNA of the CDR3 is TGTGCCTGGAATAGGGAGGGACAAGGCTTATACGAGCAGTACTTC. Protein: CAWNREGQGLYEQYF.

The CDR3 nucleotides read TGCGCCAGCAGCTCGGGACAACTAGGAGAGACCCAGTACTTC. Encoded protein: CASSSGQLGETQYF. V usage is TRBV5-1 and J usage is TRBJ2-5; D is perhaps TRBD1 (6 bases). CDR3 length: 14 residues. Trimming removed 3 bases at V and 4 bases at J, with 13 bases between. Looked up from germline, CDR1 is SGHRS and CDR2 is YFSETQ.

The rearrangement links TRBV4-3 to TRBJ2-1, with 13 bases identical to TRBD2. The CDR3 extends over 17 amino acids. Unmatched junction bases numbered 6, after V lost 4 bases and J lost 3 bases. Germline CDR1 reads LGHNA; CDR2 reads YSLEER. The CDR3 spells CASSPGTSGEHYNEQFF. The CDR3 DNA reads TGCGCCAGCAGCCCCGGGACTAGCGGGGAACACTACAATGAGCAGTTCTTC.

The CDR3: CASSRVTGGPNGEQFF. The CDR3 bases are TGCGCCAGCAGCCGGGTCACGGGGGGGCCTAACGGTGAGCAGTTCTTC. V usage is TRBV4-3 and J usage is TRBJ2-1; 8 bases align to TRBD2. V was pared by 4 bases and J by 9 bases, with 14 bases of the junction left unmatched. Germline assignment: CDR1 LGHNA and CDR2 YSLEER. The CDR3 sequence is 16 residues long.

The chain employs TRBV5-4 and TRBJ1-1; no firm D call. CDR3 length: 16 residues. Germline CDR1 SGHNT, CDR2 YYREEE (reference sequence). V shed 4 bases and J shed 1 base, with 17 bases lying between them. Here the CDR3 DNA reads TGTGCCAGCAGCCAAGGGTTGCTATGGGGGAACACTGAAGCTTTCTTT. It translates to CASSQGLLWGNTEAFF.

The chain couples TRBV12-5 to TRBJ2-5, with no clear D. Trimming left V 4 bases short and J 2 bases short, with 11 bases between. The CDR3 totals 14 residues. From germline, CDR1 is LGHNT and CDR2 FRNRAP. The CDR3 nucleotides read TGTGCTAGTGGTTGGCGAGGAACTCAAGAGACCCAGTACTTC. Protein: CASGWRGTQETQYF.

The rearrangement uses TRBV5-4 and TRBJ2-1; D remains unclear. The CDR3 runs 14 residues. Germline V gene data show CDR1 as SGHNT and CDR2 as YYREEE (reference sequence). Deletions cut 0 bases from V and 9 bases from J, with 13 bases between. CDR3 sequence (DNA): TGTGCCAGCAGCTTGGTTTCGGGTATGGGTGAGCAGTTCTTC. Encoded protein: CASSLVSGMGEQFF.

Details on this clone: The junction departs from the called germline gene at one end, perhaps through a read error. CDR3 in DNA: TGCGCCAGCATCCCACCTCGTTGGAATTTT. Its translation is CASIPPRWNF. V gene TRBV10-1 combines with J gene TRBJ1-5, with unresolved D. The CDR3 is 10 amino acids. Germline-derived CDR1 and CDR2 are WNHNN and SYGVQD (reference sequence).

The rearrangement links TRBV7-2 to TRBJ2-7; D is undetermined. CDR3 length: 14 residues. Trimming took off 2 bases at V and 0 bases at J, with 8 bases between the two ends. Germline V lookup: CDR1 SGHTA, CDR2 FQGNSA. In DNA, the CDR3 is TGTGCCAGCAGCTTATTTTATGACTCCTACGAGCAGTACTTC. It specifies CASSLFYDSYEQYF.